This TCR beta chain stems from a study of cytomegalovirus exposure and HLA in healthy donors. The primer mix had 60 Vbeta and 13 Jbeta primers. Sequenced by immunoSEQ multiplex PCR; TCRdb stores in-frame clones only, minus some. Among about 170,000 clones, roughly 85% were seen once, and the ten largest hold approximately 2.3%. The trim removed 4 bases at V and 2 bases at J, leaving 4 bases unmatched. CDR1 and CDR2 from the germline V gene are SNHLY and FYNNEI. The CDR3 runs to 15 residues. What was sequenced was PBMCs. The chain joins TRBV2 to TRBJ2-1, with TRBD1 identical over 8 bases. The origin of this receptor is a man aged 18 to 30 in good health and CMV-seropositive. CDR3 coding DNA: TGTGCCAGCAGTGCTTCGACAGGGGCCTACAATGAGCAGTTCTTC. The encoded protein is CASSASTGAYNEQFF. The whole variable domain, filled in from reference TRBV2 and TRBJ2-1, reads EPEVTQTPSHQVTQMGQEVILRCVPISNHLYFYWYRQILGQKVEFLVSFYNNEISEKSEIFDDQFSVERPDGSNFTLKIRSTKLEDSAMYFCASSASTGAYNEQFFGPGTRLTVL.